These T cell receptor beta chains were read from a single sample in a study of post-analysis software for immune sequencing data. TCRdb passed the PCR reads through MiXCR, listing each CDR3 protein once. The sample carries about 770,000 distinct CDR3 sequences, roughly 50% recorded once. Sequences were obtained from blood. These receptors all come from a girl aged 5-17 years with multiple sclerosis. Each CDR3 is given with its conserved first and last residue. The D gene is left open where the match is weak. The size field is filled for only some rows; it gives once, few, many or a size class.

CDR3nt: TGTGCCATCAGCAAGCGGGAGGACTCCTACGAGCAGTACTTC; CDR3aa: CAISKREDSYEQYF; j_gene: TRBJ2-7; d_gene: TRBD2; v_gene: TRBV10-3; abundance: few
CDR3nt: TGTGCCAGCAACCTTCCGACTTCTCTTGGGGATACGCAGTATTTT; CDR3aa: CASNLPTSLGDTQYF; j_gene: TRBJ2-3; d_gene: -; v_gene: TRBV5-8; abundance: -
CDR3nt: TGCAGCGTCAAGGACGACTACGAGCAGTACTTC; CDR3aa: CSVKDDYEQYF; j_gene: TRBJ2-7; d_gene: -; v_gene: TRBV29-1; abundance: -
CDR3nt: TGTGCCAGCAGCCCGGACAGGACCCTCTACTATGGCTACACCTTC; CDR3aa: CASSPDRTLYYGYTF; j_gene: TRBJ1-2; d_gene: TRBD1; v_gene: TRBV28; abundance: -
CDR3nt: TGTGCCAGCAGCCAAGACCATAATGAAAAACTGTTTTTT; CDR3aa: CASSQDHNEKLFF; j_gene: TRBJ1-4; d_gene: -; v_gene: TRBV2; abundance: -
CDR3nt: TGTGCCAGCAGACGGACAGGCCTTTCCTACGAGCAGTACTTC; CDR3aa: CASRRTGLSYEQYF; j_gene: TRBJ2-7; d_gene: TRBD1; v_gene: TRBV28; abundance: few
CDR3nt: TGTGCCAGCAGCCAAGGAGGGACTACTACTAGCACAGATACGCAGTATTTT; CDR3aa: CASSQGGTTTSTDTQYF; j_gene: TRBJ2-3; d_gene: TRBD2; v_gene: TRBV4-2; abundance: -
CDR3nt: TGTGCCAGCAGTTTAGAAGACCCGGGGGAGGGGGAGACCCAGTACTTC; CDR3aa: CASSLEDPGEGETQYF; j_gene: TRBJ2-5; d_gene: TRBD2; v_gene: TRBV12-3/TRBV12-4; abundance: few
CDR3nt: TGTGCCAGCAGTGTCAGCGGGAGGACCGTAGGAGAGACCCAGTACTTC; CDR3aa: CASSVSGRTVGETQYF; j_gene: TRBJ2-5; d_gene: TRBD2; v_gene: TRBV6-1; abundance: -
CDR3nt: TGTGCCAGTACGTGGCGCGGGGGGATCACTGAAGCTTTCTTT; CDR3aa: CASTWRGGITEAFF; j_gene: TRBJ1-1; d_gene: -; v_gene: TRBV6-2/TRBV6-3; abundance: -
CDR3nt: TGCAGCGTTGATGCGGGGGGAGATTCGGGCTACACCTTC; CDR3aa: CSVDAGGDSGYTF; j_gene: TRBJ1-2; d_gene: -; v_gene: TRBV29-1; abundance: few
CDR3nt: TGTGCCATCAGTGGGACAGGGCCACAAGAGACCCAGTACTTC; CDR3aa: CAISGTGPQETQYF; j_gene: TRBJ2-5; d_gene: TRBD1; v_gene: TRBV10-3; abundance: -
CDR3nt: TGTGCCAGCAGCGTAGCGGGAGGTCACAATGAGCAGTTCTTC; CDR3aa: CASSVAGGHNEQFF; j_gene: TRBJ2-1; d_gene: TRBD2; v_gene: TRBV9; abundance: -
CDR3nt: TGTGCCAGCAGCCAAGAGGTCCAGCGGGAGAGAAGCTTTCCCTCCTACGAGCAGTACTTC; CDR3aa: CASSQEVQRERSFPSYEQYF; j_gene: TRBJ2-7; d_gene: TRBD2; v_gene: TRBV3-1; abundance: -
CDR3nt: TGTGCCAGCAGCTTAGCGCTCCCCACCCGAAGGGATGAGCAGTTCTTC; CDR3aa: CASSLALPTRRDEQFF; j_gene: TRBJ2-1; d_gene: -; v_gene: TRBV7-2; abundance: once
CDR3nt: TGCAGTGCCCTACCGGGGGCGAGCACCAATGAGCAGTTCTTC; CDR3aa: CSALPGASTNEQFF; j_gene: TRBJ2-1; d_gene: -; v_gene: TRBV20-1; abundance: -
CDR3nt: TGCAGTGCTCGGGACAGGCCACCCCTTTCTTACAATGAGCAGTTCTTC; CDR3aa: CSARDRPPLSYNEQFF; j_gene: TRBJ2-1; d_gene: TRBD1; v_gene: TRBV20-1; abundance: -
CDR3nt: TGTGCCAGCAGCCGGGATCCGGGGGGTCAGCCCCAGCATTTT; CDR3aa: CASSRDPGGQPQHF; j_gene: TRBJ1-5; d_gene: -; v_gene: TRBV7-8; abundance: -
CDR3nt: TGCGCCAGCAGCTGGGCCCCAGGGGTCGAGACCCAGTACTTC; CDR3aa: CASSWAPGVETQYF; j_gene: TRBJ2-5; d_gene: -; v_gene: TRBV5-1; abundance: few
CDR3nt: TGTGCCAGCAGCTTATCCGGGACAGGGACATACGAGCAGTACTTC; CDR3aa: CASSLSGTGTYEQYF; j_gene: TRBJ2-7; d_gene: TRBD1; v_gene: TRBV7-9; abundance: many
CDR3nt: TGTGCCAGCAGCGTAAATCTAGCGGGAGGCGTAGATACGCAGTATTTT; CDR3aa: CASSVNLAGGVDTQYF; j_gene: TRBJ2-3; d_gene: TRBD2; v_gene: TRBV9; abundance: few
CDR3nt: TGTGCCAGCAGTTACCAGCGGGTTTACAATGAGCAGTTCTTC; CDR3aa: CASSYQRVYNEQFF; j_gene: TRBJ2-1; d_gene: -; v_gene: TRBV6-2/TRBV6-3; abundance: few
CDR3nt: TGCAGCGAAAACAGGGGGACTTACAATGAGCAGTTCTTC; CDR3aa: CSENRGTYNEQFF; j_gene: TRBJ2-1; d_gene: TRBD1; v_gene: TRBV29-1; abundance: -
CDR3nt: TGTGCCAGCAGGGACGACAGCTACAATGAGCAGTTCTTC; CDR3aa: CASRDDSYNEQFF; j_gene: TRBJ2-1; d_gene: -; v_gene: TRBV12-3/TRBV12-4; abundance: -
CDR3nt: TGTGCCAGCAGTTCGGTGGCGCAGGGGGACAGAGAGCAGTACTTC; CDR3aa: CASSSVAQGDREQYF; j_gene: TRBJ2-7; d_gene: TRBD1; v_gene: TRBV12-3/TRBV12-4; abundance: -
CDR3nt: TGCAGTGCGGGGAACAGGGGGCGTAGCAATCAGCCCCAGCATTTT; CDR3aa: CSAGNRGRSNQPQHF; j_gene: TRBJ1-5; d_gene: TRBD1; v_gene: TRBV20-1; abundance: -